This section outlines one T cell receptor (beta chain) sequence together with its context. Its antigen remains unknown. The repertoire was sequenced with immunoSEQ multiplex PCR; TCRdb's copy has only in-frame clones and lacks some. The sample table includes 9,000 to 10,000 clones. This entry is derived from a study of synovial regulatory T cells in juvenile arthritis. Overall study: One patient received methotrexate plus infliximab; one lacked treatment information.

The germline V gene encodes CDR1 WSHSY and CDR2 SAAADI. The CDR3 sequence is 13 residues long. No DNA is given. Study observations and caveats: iaTreg TCR repertoires were largely private across patients and partially overlapped synovial Teff and blood CPL.

The TCR originated in a donor under 30 with juvenile idiopathic arthritis. The chain is built from TRBV10-2 and TRBJ1-1; with no DNA, the TCRdb D assignment of TRBD1 cannot be verified. The sequenced material came from Treg cells from blood. Subset given: remaining (HLA-DR-negative) circulating blood Treg cells. The CDR3: CASSLQRNTEAFF.